The source of this T cell receptor (beta chain) is a study of blood T cell repertoires in COVID-19 (dated by TCRdb to the early 2020s). Background on the whole study: Samples covering the acute and convalescent phases of COVID-19 were provided by collaborators in the United States, Italy and Spain. The prospective study material was composed of cDNA or gDNA derived from T cells, B-cell-depleted T cells, or PBMCs. The dataset comprised deeply sampled blood TCRbeta repertoires from subjects exposed to, actively infected with, or recovered from COVID-19. The repertoires were made available in a free public database intended to serve as a resource for research on the immune response to SARS-CoV-2. Samples came from the ongoing ImmuneRACE study (first 160 participants) plus 1,254 subjects from 6 global collaborators. A de-identified subject ID, COVID-19 status, age in years and sex were almost always included in the sample metadata. HLA class I and class II types, where available, came from metadata supplied by the sample provider rather than from assay-based typing.

With respect to this clone: There is no known antigen for this receptor. Base qualities are not at hand, and no much larger clone is one base apart.

In the prospective study, participants were 18 to 89 years old, resided in about two dozen geographic areas of the United States, and were enrolled through a virtual design. In the prospective study, participants were assigned to cohorts based on the clinical history participants reported in a screening survey and a study questionnaire. Exposed participants had been in contact with someone with a PCR-confirmed or clinician-diagnosed COVID-19 case within 2 weeks of study entry. Mobile phlebotomists in the prospective study collected whole blood, serum and a nasopharyngeal or oropharyngeal swab from every participant. Additional blood draws and questionnaires over a 2-month period could optionally be provided by prospective study participants. Before DNA extraction, prospective study blood samples were shipped either frozen or at room temperature. Here is what the overall study found, with its caveats: How much clinical and demographic metadata was included differed by source and by participant, and the metadata was provided uncurated.

TCRbeta CDR3 regions were amplified from genomic DNA by means of the immunoSEQ Assay, a bias-controlled multiplex PCR. Regarding the original processing steps: Nucleated cell counts per sample were estimated from amplification of reference gene primers within the assay. To quantify the absolute abundance of each unique TCRbeta CDR3 rearrangement, sequence reads were collapsed and filtered. For each sample, productive Simpson clonality was calculated as the square root of Simpson's diversity index across productive rearrangements. The source is immuneACCESS, and TCRdb retained only in-frame sequences with V and J called. Part of the clones is not carried over; for the studies checked, unresolved V genes explain less than half of this, and the remainder is unexplained. The V and J calls and clone size come from that table; D and trimming were worked out from the DNA. The sample yields about 230,000 clones; roughly 88% were counted once. The top ten constitute over 3.5% of the sample.

V ends up 6 bases short and J 0 bases short, with an unmatched junction base count of 10. The germline V gene supplies CDR1 ENHRY and CDR2 SYGVKD. The CDR3 runs 18 residues from the cysteine to the phenylalanine. Left in the record is the CDR3 DNA by itself, 54 bases read in frame from the first base. Recombination connected TRBV10-3 to TRBJ2-1; TRBD2 matches 11 bases in the middle. The sequenced material came from PBMCs or T cells enriched from blood (not recorded which). This TCR was recovered from a woman in her twenties or thirties who had been exposed to COVID-19. The DNA is TGTGCCATCAGCCCTGTACTAGCGGGGGTCCCCTCCTACAATGAGCAGTTCTTC. This encodes CAISPVLAGVPSYNEQFF.